The 22 T cell receptor beta chains presented below share a single source sample, sequenced in a study of cytomegalovirus exposure and HLA in healthy donors. Primers for the PCR totalled 60 Vbeta and 13 Jbeta. The data were produced by immunoSEQ multiplex PCR, yet TCRdb's version contains in-frame clones alone and is incomplete. The sample records under 150,000 clones, around 75% being singletons. The sequencing sample was made of PBMCs. All receptors come from a female donor in good health and CMV-seronegative.

In this sample, this clone turned up a few times. V gene TRBV7-2 combines with J gene TRBJ2-5; 8 positions match TRBD1. The ends lost 3 bases at V and 4 bases at J; junction bases unmatched: 7. The length of the CDR3 is 15 residues. The V gene's germline CDR1 is SGHTA and CDR2 FQGNSA. The CDR3 is CASSLWTGSSETQYF. The CDR3 nucleotides read TGTGCCAGCAGCTTGTGGACAGGGAGTTCAGAGACCCAGTACTTC.

The CDR3 DNA sequence: TGTGCCAGCAGCTTATCCCTCCCCCCCTACGAGCAGTACTTC. Translation: CASSLSLPPYEQYF. V and J are TRBV7-6 and TRBJ2-7; D remains ambiguous. V gave up 2 bases and J gave up 2 bases, with 10 bases separating them. Germline values: CDR1 SGHVS, CDR2 FNYEAQ. The CDR3 has 14 residues.

This clone was seen more than once but under ten times. This chain connects TRBV7-9 to TRBJ2-7, with a tentative D call TRBD1 (7 bases). This CDR3 has 15 amino acids. CDR1 and CDR2 (germline): SEHNR, FQNEAQ (reference sequence). V was clipped by 5 bases and J by 2 bases, with 16 bases between them. The CDR3 coding sequence is TGTGCCAGCAGCCCGCAGACAGGGAGGACCTACGAGCAGTACTTC. It encodes CASSPQTGRTYEQYF.

The chain combines TRBV9 with TRBJ2-1, with 9 bases that match TRBD1. The germline V gene encodes CDR1 SGDLS and CDR2 YYNGEE. The CDR3 loop spans 15 amino acids. V lost 0 bases to trimming and J lost 9 bases; unmatched junction nucleotides: 7. This CDR3 is CASSVVQGASAEQFF. The CDR3 DNA follows: TGTGCCAGCAGCGTAGTACAGGGGGCGAGTGCTGAGCAGTTCTTC.

The chain is built from TRBV6-6 and TRBJ2-7, with 8 positions matching TRBD2. J lost 0 bases, V lost 4 bases, and 5 bases had no gene match. Germline-derived CDR1 and CDR2 are MNHNY and SVGAGI (reference sequence). The CDR3 totals 15 residues. CDR3 loop: CASSFPGTSSYEQYF. The CDR3 nucleotides read TGTGCCAGCAGTTTCCCCGGGACTAGCTCCTACGAGCAGTACTTC.

This clone has just one count. This chain connects TRBV28 to TRBJ2-5, with 13 bases that match TRBD2. The CDR3 loop spans 18 amino acids. J was trimmed by 4 bases and V by 3 bases; bases with no gene match: 11. Germline CDR1 reads MDHEN; CDR2 reads SYDVKM. The CDR3 loop reads CASSFLRLAGGVVETQYF. The DNA for the CDR3 is TGTGCCAGCAGTTTCCTTCGACTAGCGGGGGGCGTCGTAGAGACCCAGTACTTC.

The table lists this clone with a count of one. DNA of the CDR3: TGTGCCAGTAGGACAGGGGTGGACACTGAAGCTTTCTTT. As protein: CASRTGVDTEAFF. V and J are TRBV6-5 and TRBJ1-1; 9 bases fit TRBD1. Trimming cost V 9 bases and J 3 bases; bases outside gene matches: 5. The CDR3 runs to 13 residues. The V gene's germline CDR1 is MNHEY and CDR2 SVGAGI.

This rearrangement joins TRBV7-9 to TRBJ2-1, with 12 bases fitting TRBD2. The J segment lost 4 bases and the V segment lost 1 base, leaving 8 bases of the junction unmatched. The CDR3 totals 18 residues. The germline gives CDR1 SEHNR, CDR2 FQNEAQ (reference sequence). The CDR3 sequence: CASSLGPKLAGGYNEQFF. In DNA form, the CDR3 reads TGTGCCAGCAGCTTAGGCCCTAAGCTAGCGGGAGGGTACAATGAGCAGTTCTTC.

This clone was counted only a few times. The CDR3: CAWGGLARDTQYF. In DNA, the CDR3 is TGTGCCTGGGGGGGACTAGCACGAGATACGCAGTATTTT. The chain links TRBV30 to TRBJ2-3; 9 bases map to TRBD2. The V and J ends lost 5 bases and 5 bases, in that order; junction bases with no gene match: 5. The germline gives CDR1 GTSNPN, CDR2 SVGIG (reference sequence). The CDR3 length is 13 residues.

The chain couples TRBV7-9 to TRBJ2-1; TRBD2 agrees at 15 bases. Germline loops: CDR1 SEHNR, CDR2 FQNEAQ (reference sequence). Trimming removed 2 bases from V and 10 bases from J; junction bases left unmatched: 3. The CDR3 covers 15 residues. The CDR3 is CASSLPGLAGGEQFF. CDR3 in DNA: TGTGCCAGCAGCTTACCGGGACTAGCGGGAGGAGAGCAGTTCTTC.

The V call is TRBV5-1, the J call TRBJ1-6; maybe TRBD1 (6 bases). Trimming shortened V by 7 bases and J by 9 bases, and 17 bases separated the two germline ends. This CDR3 spans 14 amino acids. Germline V gene data show CDR1 as SGHRS and CDR2 as YFSETQ. The CDR3 DNA is TGCGCCAGCGCCCCGGGAGGGGGGAGTTCACCCCTCCACTTT. Its translation: CASAPGGGSSPLHF.

The rearrangement joins TRBV10-3 to TRBJ1-2; D is unresolved. The CDR3 contains 13 residues. V was cut by 2 bases and J by 12 bases, with 16 bases left in between. Germline loops: CDR1 ENHRY, CDR2 SYGVKD. The CDR3 loop reads CAISEIQGAGNTF. For the CDR3, the DNA is TGTGCCATCAGTGAGATTCAAGGTGCGGGGAACACCTTC.

This clone appeared a few times. The V gene is TRBV30, the J gene TRBJ1-1; 8 positions agree with TRBD1. Germline assignment: CDR1 GTSNPN and CDR2 SVGIG (reference sequence). This CDR3 contains 17 residues. With 0 bases clipped from V and 5 bases from J, the junction kept 14 bases outside the gene matches. Written as DNA, the CDR3 is TGTGCCTGGAGTGTACTTGGGCGACAGGGGAGGGGGACTGAAGCTTTCTTT. The encoded protein is CAWSVLGRQGRGTEAFF.

The rearrangement links TRBV7-2 to TRBJ1-5; D unclear. The CDR3 spans 15 residues. With 5 bases removed from V and 4 bases from J, the gap between germline ends came to 15 bases. The germline CDR1 and CDR2 sequences are SGHTA and FQGNSA. CDR3 nucleotide sequence: TGTGCCAGCAGCCTAGAGCCCGGTCATAATCAGCCCCAGCATTTT. Protein sequence: CASSLEPGHNQPQHF.

This chain joins TRBV4-3 and TRBJ1-2, with D unresolved. From germline, CDR1 is LGHNA and CDR2 YSLEER. The CDR3 consists of 18 residues. V lost 4 bases and J 5 bases, leaving 26 bases between the germline ends. The DNA for the CDR3 is TGCGCCAGCAGCCCCAAGATGGGAGCAGACCTACTAGGATATGGCTACACCTTC. Its translation is CASSPKMGADLLGYGYTF.

The chain combines TRBV6-1 with TRBJ2-3; 11 bases match TRBD2. The J segment lost 11 bases and the V segment lost 7 bases, leaving 8 bases of the junction unmatched. The CDR3 sequence is 13 residues long. In germline, CDR1 is MNHNS, CDR2 SASEGT. The CDR3 bases are TGTGCCAGCAACCTAGCGGGGGGCCCCAGGCAGTATTTT. Amino acid sequence: CASNLAGGPRQYF.

The chain combines TRBV30 with TRBJ2-3, with D possibly matching TRBD2 (6 bases). CDR1 is GTSNPN and CDR2 is SVGIG in the germline V gene (reference sequence). This CDR3 has 12 amino acids. V gave up 3 bases and J gave up 5 bases, with 9 bases separating them. In nucleotides, the CDR3 is TGTGCCTGGAGCCCCGGGGGAGATACGCAGTATTTT. This gives the protein CAWSPGGDTQYF.

V is TRBV6-1 and J is TRBJ1-2, with D maybe TRBD1 (6 bases). Germline loops: CDR1 MNHNS, CDR2 SASEGT. The ends were cut back, 0 bases at V and 7 bases at J, with 15 bases in the middle. The CDR3 loop spans 15 amino acids. The CDR3 DNA sequence: TGTGCCAGCAGTGAAGCGTCCGGACAGAGGCGTGGCTACACCTTC. This codes for CASSEASGQRRGYTF.

This clone was counted a single time. The gene calls are TRBV7-9 and TRBJ2-7, with D possibly being TRBD1 (6 bases). The length of the CDR3 is 12 residues. Germline lookup yields CDR1 SEHNR and CDR2 FQNEAQ (reference sequence). The V gene lost 5 bases and the J gene lost 5 bases, with 10 bases spanning the gap. DNA for the CDR3: TGTGCCAGCAGCCTCCACAGGGACGAGCAGTACTTC. It is translated as CASSLHRDEQYF.

The rearrangement uses TRBV6-5 and TRBJ2-5; D might be TRBD1 (6 bases). The germline gives CDR1 MNHEY, CDR2 SVGAGI. This CDR3 has 14 residues. V lost 5 bases, J lost 2 bases, and 12 bases lay in between. The CDR3 sequence: CASSLHRDQETQYF. The DNA for the CDR3 is TGTGCCAGCAGTCTCCACAGGGATCAAGAGACCCAGTACTTC.

This clone was recorded only once. The rearrangement joins TRBV11-3 to TRBJ2-1; 10 nucleotides align to TRBD1. The germline gives CDR1 SGHNT, CDR2 YENEEA. V shed 6 bases and J 12 bases; nucleotides not matched to a gene: 5. The CDR3 is 12 amino acids. The CDR3 sequence: CASSYRQGAQFF. As DNA, the CDR3 is TGTGCCAGCAGTTACCGACAGGGGGCGCAGTTCTTC. Combining the CDR3 with reference TRBV11-3 and TRBJ2-1 gives the whole variable domain EAGVVQSPRYKIIEKKQPVAFWCNPISGHNTLYWYLQNLGQGPELLIRYENEEAVDDSQLPKDRFSAERLKGVDSTLKIQPAELGDSAVYLCASSYRQGAQFFGPGTRLTVL.

This clone was picked up a small number of times. V and J are TRBV15 and TRBJ2-5; the D is unclear. Between the trimmed V and J ends, which lost 0 bases and 1 base, there was a span of 6 bases. The CDR3 is 14 residues long. Germline V gene data show CDR1 as LNHNV and CDR2 as YYDKDF (reference sequence). CDR3 DNA sequence: TGTGCCACCAGCAGAGACAGAAGCCAAGAGACCCAGTACTTC. Amino acids: CATSRDRSQETQYF.